This T cell receptor beta chain is drawn from a study of prognosis after radiotherapy for stage I lung cancer. Study-wide context: As radiotherapy, SBRT was administered in 3 to 5 fractions with a biologically effective dose of at least 100 Gy. Study-wide points: Divergent TRBV and TRBJ gene usage has reportedly been observed between patients with and without metastases. It was in patients who developed distant metastases that Shannon entropy after stereotactic body radiation therapy was lower.

This clonotype was detected ten times or more. As yet, its antigen is unknown. In germline, CDR1 is MDHEN, CDR2 SYDVKM. The germline V and J ends were trimmed by 6 bases and 0 bases, with 11 bases remaining between them. The CDR3 is 14 amino acids. Genomic DNA was the source, and TCR beta CDR3 was amplified from it by two-round multiplex PCR. Gene-specific primers for each TRBV and TRBJ gene drove first-round PCR. From the multiplex PCR reads, TCRdb called clonotypes with MiXCR, one entry per CDR3 protein. The table lists 15,000 or so distinct CDR3 sequences, roughly 30% of them singletons. The V gene is TRBV28, the J gene TRBJ1-1; D is unresolved. Sequencing was performed on PBMCs, taken before or after stereotactic body radiation therapy (not recorded which). This clonotype was obtained from a donor aged 50 or older with non-small cell lung cancer. In DNA form, the CDR3 reads TGTGCCAGCAGCTTAGGAGGACTGAACACTGAAGCTTTCTTT. Translating gives CASSLGGLNTEAFF.